Listed here are 8 T cell receptor beta chains from one sample, sequenced in a study of shared clonotypes between healthy human individuals. Naive CD8 populations comprised CD45RO-negative cells positively selected for CCR7, excluding terminally differentiated effector memory CD45RA+ cells. The protocol was immunoSEQ multiplex PCR, while the TCRdb copy is restricted to in-frame clones and leaves out a portion. This table holds around 550,000 clones, approximately 96% found once. The specimen was naive CD8+ T cells sorted from blood. These receptors were obtained from a woman in her 30s in good health.

The chain uses TRBV27 and TRBJ2-1; D might be TRBD2 (5 bases). V shed 6 bases and J shed 6 bases, with 15 bases lying between them. CDR1 and CDR2 (germline): MNHEY, SMNVEV (reference sequence). The CDR3 covers 14 residues. The CDR3 loop reads CASSPLGSGNEQFF. As DNA, the CDR3 is TGTGCCAGCAGCCCACTAGGGTCGGGCAATGAGCAGTTCTTC.

This chain connects TRBV5-4 to TRBJ2-7; 9 bases agree with TRBD1. The CDR3 sequence is 15 residues long. Trimming took 4 bases from V and 4 from J; bases not matched to a gene: 9. Germline values: CDR1 SGHNT, CDR2 YYREEE (reference sequence). The DNA for the CDR3 is TGTGCCAGCAGCCCGGACACAGGGGGCACTTACGAGCAGTACTTC. This translates into CASSPDTGGTYEQYF.

This clone appeared a single time. The CDR3 DNA follows: TGCGCCAGCAGAGAGATGAACACTGAAGCTTTCTTT. Protein product: CASREMNTEAFF. The chain has TRBV5-1 and TRBJ1-1; D unclear. Germline-derived CDR1 and CDR2 are SGHRS and YFSETQ. V was pared by 5 bases and J by 0 bases, with 5 bases between. The CDR3 totals 12 residues.

The chain combines TRBV6-5 with TRBJ2-1; D perhaps matches TRBD2 (5 bases). V shed 7 bases and J shed 2 bases, with 9 bases lying between them. The CDR3 loop spans 13 amino acids. Germline values: CDR1 MNHEY, CDR2 SVGAGI. This CDR3 is CASKLEAYNEQFF. In DNA, the CDR3 is TGTGCCAGCAAACTAGAAGCCTACAATGAGCAGTTCTTC.

This clone has only one observation. The chain combines TRBV28 with TRBJ2-7; a weak D match, TRBD2 (6 bases). The CDR3 loop spans 16 amino acids. The V gene's germline CDR1 is MDHEN and CDR2 SYDVKM. The V end was cut by 2 bases, the J end by 4 bases, with 18 bases between. This chain's CDR3 is CASSLPQRAGQYEQYF. The DNA of the CDR3 is TGTGCCAGCAGTTTACCCCAGCGGGCAGGGCAGTACGAGCAGTACTTC.

The chain employs TRBV15 and TRBJ2-7; D is undetermined. CDR3 size: 13 residues. Deletions cut 3 bases from V and 7 bases from J, with 13 bases between. From germline, CDR1 is LNHNV and CDR2 YYDKDF (reference sequence). The CDR3 region is CATSRDQPEEQYF. As DNA, the CDR3 is TGTGCCACCAGCAGGGACCAACCCGAAGAGCAGTACTTC.

V is TRBV7-6 and J is TRBJ1-2; D is perhaps TRBD1 (5 bases). CDR1 SGHVS and CDR2 FNYEAQ come from the germline V gene. The CDR3 runs to 13 residues. With 0 bases removed from V and 5 bases from J, the gap between germline ends came to 7 bases. For the CDR3, the DNA is TGTGCCAGCAGCTTAGCAGGGGCGTATGGCTACACCTTC. Protein product: CASSLAGAYGYTF.

The V call is TRBV25-1, the J call TRBJ1-1; D unclear. Trimming removed 6 bases from V and 0 bases from J, with 11 bases in between. Germline values: CDR1 MGHDK, CDR2 SYGVNS. This CDR3 is built from 14 residues. The CDR3 loop reads CASRDRTLNTEAFF. CDR3 coding DNA: TGTGCCAGCAGGGACCGCACTCTGAACACTGAAGCTTTCTTT.